Reported below is one T cell receptor beta chain. Its antigen remains unknown. Trimming removed 0 bases at V and 6 bases at J, with 11 bases between. CDR1 SGHRS and CDR2 YFSETQ come from the germline V gene. The CDR3 contains 14 residues. The method was immunoSEQ multiplex PCR; TCRdb's version includes in-frame clones alone and lacks a portion of them. The sample contains around 97,000 clones, almost 80% of which appear only once. Libraries of TCR beta were made from approximately 2.2 micrograms of genomic DNA that came from cryopreserved PBMCs. The data are from a study of cytotoxic CD8 clonotypes in ibrutinib-treated CLL. Whole-study context: Response was recorded as partial in 24 patients and complete in 2; at median around 68 months, roughly 15 remained remitted and about twelve had progressed.

General study results and limits: Clonality went up at the time of ibrutinib response, stayed stable in sustained remission, and later dropped back toward its baseline level at progression.

The sample here was PBMCs, taken after 12 months of ibrutinib treatment. The rearrangement uses TRBV5-1 and TRBJ2-3; tentative D call: TRBD2 (5 bases). The sequence came from a human donor with chronic lymphocytic leukemia. The CDR3 coding sequence is TGCGCCAGCAGCTTGGCGGGGTCGCCGGATACGCAGTATTTT. The encoded protein is CASSLAGSPDTQYF.